This T cell receptor beta chain was identified during a study of blood T cell repertoires in COVID-19. The CDR3 totals 16 residues. Germline loops: CDR1 SGHVS, CDR2 FNYEAQ. V was trimmed by 4 bases and J by 1 base, leaving 16 bases between them. Per the authors' pipeline: Reference gene primer amplification in the assay estimated nucleated cell counts. Measured with immunoSEQ multiplex PCR; TCRdb has only the in-frame clones, and not every one. Clone size and V and J calls were adopted from that table, with D and trimming inferred from the DNA. The profile shows about 190,000 clones, roughly 88% of them singletons.

The receptor comes from a woman aged 40 to 55 who had recovered from COVID-19. V usage is TRBV7-6 and J usage is TRBJ2-5, with a tentative D call TRBD1 (5 bases). The sample was peripheral blood. CDR3 nucleotide sequence: TGTGCCAGCAGCTCCGGCCGGTGGGGCCTCCAAGAGACCCAGTACTTC. Its protein is CASSSGRWGLQETQYF.